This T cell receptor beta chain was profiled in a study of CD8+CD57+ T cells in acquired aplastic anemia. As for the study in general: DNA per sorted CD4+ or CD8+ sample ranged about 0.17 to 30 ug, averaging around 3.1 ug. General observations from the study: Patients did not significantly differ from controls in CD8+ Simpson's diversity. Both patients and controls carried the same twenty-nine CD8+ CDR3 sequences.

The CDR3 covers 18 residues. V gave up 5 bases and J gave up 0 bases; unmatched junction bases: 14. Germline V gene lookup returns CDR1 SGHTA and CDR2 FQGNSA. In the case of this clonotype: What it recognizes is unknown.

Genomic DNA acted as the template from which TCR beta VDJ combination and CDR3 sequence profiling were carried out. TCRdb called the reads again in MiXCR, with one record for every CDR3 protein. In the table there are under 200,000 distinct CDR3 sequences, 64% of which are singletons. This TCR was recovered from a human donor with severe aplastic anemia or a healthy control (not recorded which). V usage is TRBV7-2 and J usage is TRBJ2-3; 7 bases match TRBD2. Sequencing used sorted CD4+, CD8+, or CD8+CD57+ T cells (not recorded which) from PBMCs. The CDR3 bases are TGTGCCAGCAGCCCGGTCAGCGGGGCGGGGCCTAGCACAGATACGCAGTATTTT. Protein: CASSPVSGAGPSTDTQYF.